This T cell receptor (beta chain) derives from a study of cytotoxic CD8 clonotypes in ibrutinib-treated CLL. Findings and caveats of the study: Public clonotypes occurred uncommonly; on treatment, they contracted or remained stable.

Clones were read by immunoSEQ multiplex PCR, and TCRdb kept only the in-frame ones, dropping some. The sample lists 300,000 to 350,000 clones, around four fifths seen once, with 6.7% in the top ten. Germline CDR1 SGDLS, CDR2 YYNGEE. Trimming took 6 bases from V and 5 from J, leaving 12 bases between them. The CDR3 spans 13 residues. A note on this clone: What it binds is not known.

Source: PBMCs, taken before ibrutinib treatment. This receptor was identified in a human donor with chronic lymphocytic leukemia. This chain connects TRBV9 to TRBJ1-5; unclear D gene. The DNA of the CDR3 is TGTGCCAGCAACCTGGACGGTGATCAGCCCCAGCATTTT. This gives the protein CASNLDGDQPQHF.